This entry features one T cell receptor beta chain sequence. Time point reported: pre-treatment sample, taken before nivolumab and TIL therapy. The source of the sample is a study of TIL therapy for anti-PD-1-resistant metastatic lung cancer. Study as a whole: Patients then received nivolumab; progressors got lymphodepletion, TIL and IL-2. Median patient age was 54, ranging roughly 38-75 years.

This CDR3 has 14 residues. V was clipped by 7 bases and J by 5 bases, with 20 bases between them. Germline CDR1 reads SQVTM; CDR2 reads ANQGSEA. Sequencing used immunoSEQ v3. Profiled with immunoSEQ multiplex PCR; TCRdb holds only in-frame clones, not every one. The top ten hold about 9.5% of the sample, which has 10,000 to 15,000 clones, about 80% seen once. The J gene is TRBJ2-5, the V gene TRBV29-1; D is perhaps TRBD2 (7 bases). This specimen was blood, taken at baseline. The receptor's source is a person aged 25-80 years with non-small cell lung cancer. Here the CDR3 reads CSGSGQSGRETQYF. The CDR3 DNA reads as TGCAGCGGCAGCGGACAGTCCGGGAGGGAGACCCAGTACTTC.